This T cell receptor beta chain was recovered during a study of T-cell reconstitution after alpha-beta-depleted transplantation in children. Study-level results: Newly generated T cells supplied most T-cell counts and diversity one year post-transplant.

This clonotype was detected ten times or more. The antigen remains unidentified. The TCRbeta library incorporated unique molecular identifiers. TCRdb recomputed calls from the PCR reads with MiXCR, one row per CDR3 protein. The sample contains some 300,000 distinct CDR3 sequences, over 9.5% of which appear only once. The ends were cut back, 1 base at V and 5 bases at J, with 11 bases in the middle. Germline V gives CDR1 SGHDN, CDR2 FVKESK. This CDR3 contains 15 residues. The TCR was taken from a boy younger than two with acute myeloid leukemia, due to receive a stem cell transplant. This chain uses TRBV14 with TRBJ2-2; D may be TRBD2 (6 bases). The source was PBMCs, collected before TCRalphabeta/CD19-depleted stem cell transplant. CDR3 nucleotides: TGTGCCAGCAGCCAAGGCAGGGCGGGGACCGGGGAGCTGTTTTTT. Amino acid sequence: CASSQGRAGTGELFF.